This is a list of T cell receptor beta chains from one sample in a study of blood T cells in healthy people across ages. TCRdb ran MiXCR on the 5' RACE reads and lists one entry per CDR3 protein. The sample consists of 1.5 million to 2 million distinct CDR3 sequences, over 25% of them appearing once. Sequencing used blood. These receptors were taken from a woman aged 30 to 39 in good health. Each CDR3 is given with its conserved first and last residue. The order of the fields is D gene, J gene, clone size, V gene, CDR3 protein, CDR3 DNA. A D gene is named only where the DNA matches it firmly. Clone size appears in some rows only: once, few, many, or a class for an expanded clone.

- TRBJ2-1 - TRBV7-3 CASQQKTGSHEQFF TGTGCCAGCCAGCAGAAGACAGGCTCGCATGAGCAGTTCTTC
TRBD2 TRBJ2-7 many TRBV10-2 CASRGTSGEPSYEQYF TGCGCCAGCAGAGGGACTAGCGGGGAACCCTCCTACGAGCAGTACTTC
TRBD2 TRBJ2-1 - TRBV11-2 CASSLLFSSSGRIEQFF TGTGCCAGCAGCTTACTGTTTTCGTCTAGCGGGAGAATTGAGCAGTTCTTC
- TRBJ1-5 - TRBV3-1 CASSPVAGNQPQHF TGTGCCAGCAGCCCCGTGGCAGGCAATCAGCCCCAGCATTTT
- TRBJ2-1 many TRBV29-1 CSVEGGYNEQFF TGCAGCGTTGAAGGCGGATACAATGAGCAGTTCTTC
TRBD2 TRBJ2-5 - TRBV5-1 CTSTIYSGTSGQETQYF TGCACCAGCACCATCTACTCCGGGACTAGCGGACAAGAGACCCAGTACTTC
- TRBJ2-4 - TRBV7-2 CASSWTASGNIQYF TGTGCCAGCAGTTGGACAGCCTCTGGAAACATTCAGTACTTC
- TRBJ2-7 once TRBV20-1 CSARGGLGQYF TGCAGTGCTAGAGGAGGATTGGGGCAGTACTTC
TRBD2 TRBJ2-7 many TRBV3-1 CASSQEFRLAGFYEQYF TGTGCCAGCAGCCAAGAGTTCAGACTAGCGGGTTTCTACGAGCAGTACTTC
TRBD1 TRBJ2-7 - TRBV2 CANGKRPNRGLDEQYF TGTGCCAACGGCAAGCGGCCTAACAGGGGGTTGGACGAGCAGTACTTC
TRBD2 TRBJ2-1 - TRBV15 CATSRTSGNPNEQFF TGTGCCACCAGCAGGACTAGCGGGAATCCCAATGAGCAGTTCTTC
TRBD1 TRBJ1-2 few TRBV7-2 CASSLRAAQGSYGYTF TGTGCCAGCAGCTTAAGGGCCGCACAGGGGAGCTATGGCTACACCTTC
TRBD1 TRBJ1-2 - TRBV5-1 CASSLGDRVGYGYTF TGCGCCAGCAGCTTGGGGGACAGGGTCGGCTATGGCTACACCTTC
- TRBJ1-5 - TRBV7-3 CASSFTQPQHF TGTGCCAGCAGCTTTACGCAGCCCCAGCATTTT
- TRBJ1-1 - TRBV4-1 CASSQGRGMNTEAFF TGCGCCAGCAGCCAAGGCAGGGGCATGAACACTGAAGCTTTCTTT
- TRBJ2-3 few TRBV2 CASSEGERNTQYF TGTGCCAGCAGTGAAGGAGAGCGGAATACGCAGTATTTT
TRBD2 TRBJ2-7 - TRBV7-2 CASSLVLTSGSSSEQYF TGTGCCAGCAGCTTAGTATTGACTAGCGGGAGCTCCTCCGAGCAGTACTTC
TRBD1 TRBJ2-3 many TRBV20-1 CSAGNRGPSTDTQYF TGCAGTGCCGGAAACAGGGGACCCAGCACAGATACGCAGTATTTT
- TRBJ2-3 - TRBV18 CASSGKEEDADTQYF TGTGCCAGCTCAGGTAAAGAGGAAGATGCAGATACGCAGTATTTT
- TRBJ1-6 - TRBV12-3/TRBV12-4 CASTLRNNSPLHF TGTGCCAGCACCCTCAGGAATAATTCACCCCTCCACTTT
TRBD2 TRBJ2-5 - TRBV7-9 CASSVGLAVEYQETQYF TGTGCCAGCAGCGTAGGACTAGCGGTTGAGTACCAAGAGACCCAGTACTTC
- TRBJ1-4 few TRBV30 CAWSPKTATNEKLFF TGTGCCTGGAGCCCCAAGACAGCAACTAATGAAAAACTGTTTTTT
- TRBJ1-3 - TRBV5-1 CASSLTPEAGNTIYF TGCGCCAGCAGCTTAACTCCGGAAGCGGGAAACACCATATATTTT
TRBD1 TRBJ2-3 few TRBV12-3/TRBV12-4 CASSSDRVKQYF TGTGCCAGCAGTTCCGACAGGGTGAAGCAGTATTTT
TRBD2 TRBJ2-5 few TRBV6-1 CASRITSGRQETQYF TGTGCCAGCAGAATAACTAGCGGACGGCAAGAGACCCAGTACTTC
- TRBJ2-7 many TRBV20-1 CSAILASYEQYF TGCAGTGCCATCCTCGCTTCCTACGAGCAGTACTTC
- TRBJ2-7 - TRBV9 CASSQEAGSSSYNEQYF TGTGCCAGCAGCCAGGAAGCAGGGTCCAGCTCCTACAATGAGCAGTACTTC
- TRBJ1-2 - TRBV3-1 CASSQGGRFTF TGTGCCAGCAGCCAAGGAGGCCGCTTCACCTTC
- TRBJ2-7 - TRBV3-1 CASSPGVSFSYEQYF TGTGCCAGCAGCCCAGGAGTTTCATTCTCCTACGAGCAGTACTTC
- TRBJ2-1 many TRBV20-1 CSAREGAESYNEQFF TGCAGTGCTAGAGAGGGGGCAGAGAGTTACAATGAGCAGTTCTTC
TRBD1 TRBJ1-5 few TRBV7-9 CASRSGTGGNQPQHF TGTGCCAGCAGGTCCGGGACAGGGGGCAATCAGCCCCAGCATTTT
TRBD2 TRBJ2-2 - TRBV5-1 CASSPTSGRSYQNTGELFF TGCGCCAGCAGCCCGACTAGCGGGAGGTCTTACCAGAACACCGGGGAGCTGTTTTTT